Presented here are 28 T cell receptor beta chains from one specimen sequenced in a study of T cells in women clearing cervical HPV infection. Using immunoSEQ multiplex PCR, the repertoire was profiled, and TCRdb retains in-frame clones only, with some absent. The specimen's table records tens of thousands of clones. Sequences were obtained from blood buffy coat. The receptors were sampled from a woman aged 18 to 75 with a cervical HPV16 infection that either progressed to CIN3+ or cleared (not recorded which).

Turning to this clone: The read ends 3 residues shy of where the CDR3 ends; the end is completed using the germline J gene. This rearrangement joins TRBV20-1 to TRBJ2-3; 7 bases fit TRBD2. Germline loops: CDR1 DFQATT, CDR2 SNEGSKA (reference sequence). J lost 3 bases, V lost 0 bases, and 9 bases had no gene match. This CDR3 has 16 amino acids. The CDR3 reads CSARDSGLVNTDTQYF. CDR3 bases read: TGCAGTGCTAGAGATTCTGGACTAGTCAATACAGATACG.

With respect to this clone: The read falls 3 residues short of the CDR3 end, and the missing part is taken from the germline J gene. The chain combines TRBV19 with TRBJ2-1, with no clear D. Germline CDR1 LNHDA, CDR2 SQIVND (reference sequence). V was clipped by 2 bases and J by 7 bases, with 9 bases between them. The CDR3 contains 13 residues. The sequenced part of the CDR3 DNA is TGTGCCAGTAGTATAAAACACGGGAATGAG. This translates into CASSIKHGNE. The entire CDR3 sequence reads CASSIKHGNEQFF.

In regard to this clone: The DNA ends 3 residues before the CDR3 does, and the rest of the CDR3 is filled in from the germline J gene. The rearrangement links TRBV5-1 to TRBJ1-5; 9 bases match TRBD1. Germline assignment: CDR1 SGHRS and CDR2 YFSETQ. The length of the CDR3 is 15 residues. V dropped 4 bases and J dropped 5; count of bases not matched to a gene: 7. The sequenced CDR3 bases are TGCGCCAGCAGCCCGGGACAGGGAGTTGATCAGCCC. This translates into CASSPGQGVDQP. The complete CDR3 sequence is CASSPGQGVDQPQHF.

Remarks on this clone: The CDR3 extends 3 residues past the end of the read, so its final part is completed from the germline J gene. The chain carries TRBV7-9 and TRBJ2-3, with 8 bases identical to TRBD1. The CDR3 is 14 residues long. The germline V gene has CDR1 SEHNR and CDR2 FQNEAQ (reference sequence). The CDR3 bases that were read are TGTGCCAGCAGCTCCGGACAGGGACCTTCGCCG. As protein: CASSSGQGPSP. Given in full, the CDR3 is CASSSGQGPSPQYF. The entire variable domain, with the rest obtained from reference TRBV7-9 and TRBJ2-3, is as follows: DTGVSQNPRHKITKRGQNVTFRCDPISEHNRLYWYRQTLGQGPEFLTYFQNEAQLEKSRLLSDRFSAERPKGSFSTLEIQRTEQGDSAMYLCASSSGQGPSPQYFGPGTRLTVL.

The DNA read from the CDR3 is TGTGCCAGCAGTAAAAGGGGTGCCCAAGGCGAG. Amino acids: CASSKRGAQGE. The whole CDR3 sequence is CASSKRGAQGEQYF. The chain joins TRBV2 to TRBJ2-7; D might be TRBD1 (5 bases). The read terminates 3 residues before the CDR3 end, so the remaining end is supplied by the germline J gene. The CDR3 is 14 residues long. Germline V gives CDR1 SNHLY, CDR2 FYNNEI. V lost 5 bases and J 6 bases, leaving 17 bases between the germline ends.

With regard to this clone: The read is 3 residues too short to cover the CDR3 end, so that end is filled in from the germline J gene. The gene calls are TRBV18 and TRBJ1-5, with 9 bases aligning to TRBD1. V was clipped by 4 bases and J by 0 bases; unmatched bases: 1. CDR3 size: 15 residues. Germline assignment: CDR1 KGHSH and CDR2 LQKENI. The CDR3 spells CASSLGQGSNQPQHF. Partial CDR3 DNA: TGTGCCAGCTCACTGGGACAGGGTAGCAATCAGCCC.

In the case of this clone: An end of the junction does not agree with germline; a read error may underlie this. The CDR3 is cut off 3 residues early in the read; its end comes from the germline J gene. This chain joins TRBV4-2 and TRBJ2-5; 11 bases align to TRBD2. Germline V gives CDR1 LGHNA, CDR2 YNFKEQ. The CDR3 has 15 residues. CDR3 protein: CASSQGLAVQETQYF. The covered CDR3 bases are TGCGCCAGCAGCCAGGGACTAGCGGTTCAAGAGACC.

A remark on this clone: The read stops 3 residues short of the end of the CDR3; the missing end is completed from the germline J gene. The chain couples TRBV4-1 to TRBJ2-2; 8 bases are a match to TRBD1. The CDR3 is made up of 17 amino acids. Germline values: CDR1 MGHRA, CDR2 YSYEKL. This chain's CDR3 is CASSPTDGQGQNEKLFF. The sequenced part of the CDR3 DNA is TGCGCCAGCAGCCCGACTGATGGACAGGGCCAGAATGAAAAG.

Note on this clone: The read terminates 3 residues ahead of where the CDR3 ends, so the germline J gene completes it. The genes are TRBV24-1 and TRBJ2-6, with 7 nucleotides matching TRBD1. V shed 7 bases, J shed 0 bases, and the junction held 11 bases outside the gene matches. Germline loops: CDR1 KGHDR, CDR2 SFDVKD. The length of the CDR3 is 18 residues. The CDR3 reads CATRSARDSPSGANVLTF. CDR3 DNA (partial): TGTGCCACCAGGTCAGCCCGGGACAGTCCCTCTGGGGCCAACGTC.

Comment on this clone: The read ends 3 residues shy of where the CDR3 ends; the end is completed using the germline J gene. This chain links TRBV20-1 with TRBJ1-3, with a tentative D call TRBD1 (5 bases). The CDR3 loop spans 14 amino acids. In germline, CDR1 is DFQATT, CDR2 SNEGSKA (reference sequence). V was cut by 3 bases and J by 0 bases, with 9 bases left in between. CDR3 sequence reads: CSARTASSGNTIYF. The covered CDR3 bases are TGCAGTGCTAGGACAGCCAGCTCTGGAAACACC.

For this clone: With the read ending 3 residues before the CDR3 end, the germline J gene is used to fill in that end. Distinct nucleotide sequences in the sample also encode this CDR3. This chain connects TRBV6-1 to TRBJ1-1, with D tentatively TRBD1 (6 bases). CDR3 length equals 15 residues. Trimming cost V 4 bases and J 2 bases, with 14 bases left between them. CDR1 MNHNS and CDR2 SASEGT come from the germline V gene. The CDR3 DNA, read in part, is TGTGCCAGCAGTGCCCGACAGGAGATAAACACTGAA. This encodes CASSARQEINTE. The complete CDR3 protein is CASSARQEINTEAFF.

Comment on this clone: The sequenced fragment ends 3 residues before the CDR3 boundary, so the rest is inferred from the germline J gene. J is TRBJ2-3 and V is TRBV7-9, with 8 bases identical to TRBD1. The CDR3 is 14 residues long. Germline values: CDR1 SEHNR, CDR2 FQNEAQ (reference sequence). CDR3 residues: CASRDQGARETQYF. The sequenced CDR3 bases are TGTGCCAGCAGGGATCAGGGGGCAAGAGAGACG.

The DNA read from the CDR3 is TGTGCCAGCAGTCTGACCTCGGGGTACAATGAG. Translation: CASSLTSGYNE. The CDR3, in full, reads CASSLTSGYNEQFF. The gene calls are TRBV6-2 or TRBV6-3 and TRBJ2-1; TRBD2 might be the D (5 bases). The CDR3 extends 3 residues past the end of the read, so its final part is completed from the germline J gene. The CDR3 contains 14 residues. V was cut by 5 bases and J by 4 bases, with 12 bases left in between. Germline values: CDR1 MNHEY, CDR2 SVGEGT.

A word on this clone: The CDR3 extends 3 residues past the end of the read, so its final part is completed from the germline J gene. The chain employs TRBV20-1 and TRBJ1-6; a possible D gene is TRBD1 (5 bases). This CDR3 is 15 amino acids long. V was cut by 3 bases and J by 3 bases, with 12 bases left in between. CDR1 is DFQATT, CDR2 SNEGSKA, per germline (reference sequence). The sequenced part of the CDR3 DNA is TGCAGTGCTAGTAGCCGAGACAGCTATAATTCACCC. It codes for CSASSRDSYNSP. The full-length CDR3 reads as CSASSRDSYNSPLHF.

A note on this clone: The observed sequence ends 3 residues before the CDR3 terminus, with the missing tail filled in from the germline J gene. V gene TRBV19 combines with J gene TRBJ2-1; 9 nucleotides match TRBD2. The V gene's germline CDR1 is LNHDA and CDR2 SQIVND (reference sequence). V lost 3 bases to trimming and J lost 4 bases; unmatched junction nucleotides: 4. The CDR3 spans 15 residues. The CDR3 reads CASSMGGGEYNEQFF. CDR3 DNA, as far as it was read: TGTGCCAGTAGTATGGGCGGGGGGGAATACAATGAG.

With respect to this clone: The read finishes 3 residues shy of the CDR3 end, and the germline J gene is used to complete it. The chain links TRBV5-4 to TRBJ2-1; 11 bases map to TRBD2. Per the germline V gene, CDR1 is SGHNT and CDR2 is YYREEE (reference sequence). CDR3 length: 14 residues. V dropped 8 bases and J dropped 2; count of bases not matched to a gene: 3. CDR3 amino acids: CASRSGGAYNEQFF. CDR3 bases read: TGTGCCAGTCGTAGCGGGGGGGCCTACAATGAG.

To note about this clone: The read stops 3 residues short of the end of the CDR3; the missing end is completed from the germline J gene. This chain uses TRBV5-1 with TRBJ1-1, with 7 bases that match TRBD1. Germline-derived CDR1 and CDR2 are SGHRS and YFSETQ. CDR3 length equals 14 residues. V trimming: 1 base; J trimming: 3 bases; junction bases outside the gene matches: 3. The CDR3: CASSLTGAYTEAFF. CDR3 DNA, as far as it was read: TGCGCCAGCAGCTTGACAGGGGCCTACACTGAA.

With regard to this clone: The read falls 3 residues short of the CDR3 end, and the missing part is taken from the germline J gene. The gene calls are TRBV7-2 and TRBJ2-3; no clear D. This CDR3 contains 11 residues. The germline gives CDR1 SGHTA, CDR2 FQGNSA. CDR3 residues: CASSPKETQYF. The sequenced part of the CDR3 DNA is TGTGCCAGCAGCCCTAAAGAGACG.

Note on this clone: The observed sequence ends 3 residues before the CDR3 terminus, with the missing tail filled in from the germline J gene. The chain links TRBV5-1 to TRBJ2-2; D not certain. CDR3 length: 14 residues. V was clipped by 2 bases and J by 5 bases, with 10 bases between them. CDR1 is SGHRS and CDR2 is YFSETQ in the germline V gene. The CDR3 protein is CASSLLGRTGELFF. The DNA read from the CDR3 is TGCGCCAGCAGCTTACTCGGTCGGACCGGGGAG.

Worth noting for this clone: With the read ending 3 residues before the CDR3 end, the germline J gene is used to fill in that end. V is TRBV5-1 and J is TRBJ2-3; D gene ambiguous. The ends were cut back, 0 bases at V and 7 bases at J, with 15 bases in the middle. The CDR3 runs 15 residues. Per germline, CDR1 SGHRS and CDR2 YFSETQ. The covered CDR3 bases are TGCGCCAGCAGCTTGGGTCAGACGGGTTTACATACG. Amino acids: CASSLGQTGLHT. The full-length CDR3 reads as CASSLGQTGLHTQYF.

As for this clone: The read halts 3 residues ahead of the CDR3 end, with the missing end drawn from the germline J gene. The gene calls are TRBV29-1 and TRBJ1-2; tentatively, D is TRBD1 (6 bases). There are 12 residues in the CDR3. Trimming took 7 bases from V and 4 from J, leaving 13 bases between them. CDR1 is SQVTM and CDR2 is ANQGSEA in the germline V gene. CDR3 DNA (partial): TGCAGCGCCTGGGAGGGGGTCTATGGC. Protein sequence: CSAWEGVYG. The whole CDR3 reads CSAWEGVYGYTF.

A note on this clone: The read ends 3 residues before the CDR3 terminus; that terminus is restored from the germline J gene. The rearrangement joins TRBV19 to TRBJ2-1, with D tentatively TRBD1 (6 bases). Germline V gene lookup returns CDR1 LNHDA and CDR2 SQIVND (reference sequence). This CDR3 comprises 15 residues. V was cut by 5 bases and J by 0 bases, with 11 bases left in between. The part of the CDR3 DNA that was read is TGTGCCAGTAGTCCACAGGGAAGCTCCTACAATGAG. Amino acid sequence: CASSPQGSSYNE. The complete CDR3 sequence is CASSPQGSSYNEQFF.

With regard to this clone: The read terminates 3 residues ahead of where the CDR3 ends, so the germline J gene completes it. V gene TRBV7-3 combines with J gene TRBJ2-1, with TRBD2 matching 8 bases. J gave up 8 bases and V 0 bases, and 9 bases lay outside the gene matches. Germline CDR1 reads SGHTA; CDR2 reads FQGTGA. CDR3 size: 16 residues. CDR3 DNA, as far as it was read: TGTGCCAGCAGCTTAACCAGCACTAGCGGTGGGTATGAG. It yields the protein CASSLTSTSGGYE. The complete CDR3 sequence is CASSLTSTSGGYEQFF.

Concerning this clone itself: The missing CDR3 end, 3 residues past where the read stops, is filled in from the germline J gene. V is TRBV7-9 and J is TRBJ1-2; D might be TRBD1 (6 bases). Germline CDR1 is SEHNR and CDR2 is FQNEAQ (reference sequence). The CDR3 loop spans 13 amino acids. The CDR3 sequence: CASSPLGGFEYTF. The CDR3 DNA, read in part, is TGTGCCAGCAGCCCCTTAGGGGGTTTTGAG.

This CDR3 is CASSLARREGEQYF. The part of the CDR3 DNA that was read is TGTGCCAGCAGCTTAGCGAGGCGGGAGGGCGAG. V is TRBV7-6 and J is TRBJ2-7; 9 nucleotides agree with TRBD2. The read terminates 3 residues ahead of where the CDR3 ends, so the germline J gene completes it. The CDR3 is made up of 14 amino acids. J lost 6 bases, V lost 0 bases, and 3 bases had no gene match. Looked up from germline, CDR1 is SGHVS and CDR2 is FNYEAQ. Full variable domain (missing parts from reference TRBV7-6 and TRBJ2-7): GAGVSQSPRYKVTKRGQDVALRCDPISGHVSLYWYRQALGQGPEFLTYFNYEAQQDKSGLPNDRFSAERPEGSISTLTIQRTEQRDSAMYRCASSLARREGEQYFGPGTRLTVT.

A word on this clone: The read halts 3 residues ahead of the CDR3 end, with the missing end drawn from the germline J gene. The V gene is TRBV20-1, the J gene TRBJ1-5; D is undetermined. Germline V gene data show CDR1 as DFQATT and CDR2 as SNEGSKA (reference sequence). Trimming cost V 3 bases and J 0 bases, with 9 bases left between them. The CDR3 has 14 amino acids. The covered CDR3 bases are TGCAGTGCTAGGGCCGGGTTTAGCAATCAGCCC. Its translation: CSARAGFSNQP. The whole CDR3 protein reads CSARAGFSNQPQHF.

Remarks on this clone: Coverage ceases 3 residues before the CDR3 finishes, and the germline J gene fills in the end. The rearrangement joins TRBV5-1 to TRBJ2-7; 7 bases line up with TRBD1. The CDR3 loop spans 16 amino acids. The V gene end was trimmed by 0 bases and the J gene end by 6 bases; junction bases not matched to a gene: 12. Looked up from germline, CDR1 is SGHRS and CDR2 is YFSETQ. The CDR3 bases that were read are TGCGCCAGCAGCTTGGCCGTTGACAGGGTGAAGAGCGAG. This encodes CASSLAVDRVKSE. In full, the CDR3 is CASSLAVDRVKSEQYF.

Comments on this clone: The junction departs from germline at one end; a sequencing error may be responsible. The read finishes 3 residues shy of the CDR3 end, and the germline J gene is used to complete it. The chain carries TRBV4-2 and TRBJ2-3; 9 bases agree with TRBD2. Germline V gene lookup returns CDR1 LGHNA and CDR2 YNFKEQ. The CDR3 is made up of 17 amino acids. The CDR3 here is CASSQDQTSGITDTQYF. The part of the CDR3 DNA that was read is TGCGCCAGCAGCCAAGATCAGACTAGCGGTATCACAGATACG.